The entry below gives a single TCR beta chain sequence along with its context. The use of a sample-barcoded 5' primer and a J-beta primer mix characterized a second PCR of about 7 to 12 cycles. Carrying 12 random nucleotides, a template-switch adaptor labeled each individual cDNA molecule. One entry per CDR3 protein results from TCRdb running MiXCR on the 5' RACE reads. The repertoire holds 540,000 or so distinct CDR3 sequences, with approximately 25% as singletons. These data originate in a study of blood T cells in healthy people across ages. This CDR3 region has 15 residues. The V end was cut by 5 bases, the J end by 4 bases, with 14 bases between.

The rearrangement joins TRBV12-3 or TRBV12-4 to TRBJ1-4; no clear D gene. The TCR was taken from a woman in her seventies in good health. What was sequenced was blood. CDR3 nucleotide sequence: TGTGCCAGCAGTGCCCGGACGCGGAGTAATGAAAAACTGTTTTTT. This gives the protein CASSARTRSNEKLFF.